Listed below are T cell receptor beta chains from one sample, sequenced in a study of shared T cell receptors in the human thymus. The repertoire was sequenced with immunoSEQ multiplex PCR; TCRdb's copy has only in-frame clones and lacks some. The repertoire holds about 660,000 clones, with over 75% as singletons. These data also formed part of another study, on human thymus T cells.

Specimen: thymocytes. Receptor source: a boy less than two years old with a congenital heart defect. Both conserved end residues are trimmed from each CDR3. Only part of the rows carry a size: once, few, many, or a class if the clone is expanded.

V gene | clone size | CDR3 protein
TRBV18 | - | ASGLNNLEGSISSTDTQY
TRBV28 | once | ASPTYLSNQPQH
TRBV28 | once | ASSSLMRLAEKETQY
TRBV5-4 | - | ASSLGGLVRETQY
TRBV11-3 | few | ASSLDRGGENYGYT
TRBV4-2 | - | ASSQLRGGGLRNEQF
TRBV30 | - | AWGRAGETQY
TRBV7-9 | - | ASSLAWGLAGTSYNEQF
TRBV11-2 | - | ASSLPNRLDSYEQY
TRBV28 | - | ARIPGTGSSIAKNIQY
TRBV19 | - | ASSALGGGKKDTQY
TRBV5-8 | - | ASSLLTGANYGYT
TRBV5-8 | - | ASSTTGGVGNTIY
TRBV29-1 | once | SASKTSRGGADTQY
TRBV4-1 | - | ASSHRTGDRGELGGNTIY
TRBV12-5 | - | ASATRDRWLEQY
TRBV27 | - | ASSPYGVRSNQPQH
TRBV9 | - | ARGGPTGYT
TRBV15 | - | ATSSTPQGEDYNEQF
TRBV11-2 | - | ASRGQGGFEQY
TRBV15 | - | ATSVREVPPYEQY